Many counts were recorded for the clone carrying this T cell receptor (beta chain). The antigen is unknown. This specimen belongs to a study of T cell repertoires in cytomegalovirus infection. Study as a whole: Public TCR beta signatures marked donors with CMV infection and the matching HLA. Notes on the study in general: Dominating the ex vivo response were HLA-C-restricted CMV-specific TCR beta clonotypes. Based on cumulative public TCR beta family frequency, carriers of CMV plus the relevant HLA were identified.

MiXCR was run by TCRdb on the reads, yielding one entry per CDR3 protein. There are 630,000 or so distinct CDR3 sequences in the sample; approximately 25% occur only once, and around 8% lies in the top ten. V lost 5 bases and J lost 4; bases outside the gene matches: 19. There are 18 residues in the CDR3. CDR1 SEHNR and CDR2 FQNEAQ come from the germline V gene (reference sequence). This sequence originates from a human donor in good health (CMV status not recorded). Some clones in this sample may be carry-over from other donors' samples. Sequencing was carried out using CD8+ T cells from PBMCs. The chain combines TRBV7-9 with TRBJ1-1, with 7 nucleotides matching TRBD1. DNA of the CDR3: TGTGCCAGCAGCGAAAGCCTCAAGACAGGGAAAGGTGTCACTGAAGCTTTCTTT. Its translation: CASSESLKTGKGVTEAFF.